Given below is one TCR beta chain in context. Its antigen is currently not known. No base-level quality is on record; no much larger clone is a single base apart. Enrolling through a virtual design, the prospective study's participants ranged in age from roughly 18 to 95 years and lived across 24 United States geographic areas. In the prospective study, participants were assigned to cohorts based on the clinical history participants reported in a screening survey and a study questionnaire. Each participant in the prospective study had whole blood, serum and a nasopharyngeal or oropharyngeal swab collected by mobile phlebotomists. Over a roughly two-month period, participants in the prospective study had the option of providing additional blood draws and questionnaires. Blood samples from the prospective study were shipped frozen or at room temperature prior to DNA extraction. TCRbeta CDR3 regions were amplified from genomic DNA using the immunoSEQ Assay, a bias-controlled multiplex PCR. Turning to the authors' computational methods: Within the assay, amplification of reference gene primers was used to estimate how many nucleated cells each sample contained. To quantify the absolute abundance of each unique TCRbeta CDR3 rearrangement, sequence reads were collapsed and filtered. For each sample, productive Simpson clonality was calculated by taking the square root of Simpson's diversity index across productive rearrangements. TCRdb provides this immuneACCESS table in a form limited to in-frame rearrangements. Some clones are lacking; in checked studies, under half of them reflect an unresolved V gene, and why the rest are absent is not known. For V, J and clone size, that table is used; D and trimming come from the DNA. Recorded for this sample are 470,000 or so clones; around 90% of them occurred a single time. The leading ten clones occupy almost 2% of the sample.

This entry is derived from a study of blood T cell repertoires in COVID-19 (dated by TCRdb to between 2020 and 2021). Background for the entire study: Samples covering the acute and convalescent phases of COVID-19 were provided by collaborators in the United States, Italy and Spain. The material from the prospective study consisted of cDNA or gDNA derived from T cells, B-cell-depleted T cells, or PBMCs. Subjects who had been exposed to COVID-19, were actively infected with it, or had recovered from it provided the deeply sampled blood TCRbeta repertoires that made up the dataset. A freely available public database, intended as a resource for researchers studying the immune response to SARS-CoV-2, is where the repertoires were released. Samples were obtained from the ongoing ImmuneRACE study (first 160 participants) and from 1,254 subjects provided by 6 global collaborators. Nearly every sample came with metadata listing a de-identified subject ID, COVID-19 status, age in years and sex. HLA class I and class II types, where available, came from metadata supplied by the sample provider rather than from assay-based typing.

CDR1 and CDR2, per the germline V gene, are SGHVS and FQNEAQ. The V end gives up 5 bases and the J end 2 bases, leaving 9 bases in the junction not matched to a gene. The CDR3 numbers 16 residues from cysteine through phenylalanine. Only the CDR3 DNA stays, 48 bases, in frame from base 1. What the authors observed across the whole study: The quantity of clinical and demographic metadata differed by source and by participant and was supplied without curation.

The sample was PBMCs or T cells enriched from blood (not recorded which). The TCR comes from a woman between 18 and 29 years old with acute COVID-19. The chain is encoded by TRBV7-8 joined to TRBJ1-3, with 7 junctional bases fitting TRBD1. Here the CDR3 is given as CASSRAPTGAGNTIYF. The DNA sequence is TGTGCCAGCAGCCGAGCCCCTACAGGGGCTGGAAACACCATATATTTT.